This entry lists 15 T cell receptor beta chains sequenced from one sample in a study of T cells after posttransplantation cyclophosphamide. Control samples came 1 year after myeloablative marrow transplants with methotrexate plus calcineurin inhibitor. Repertoires were generated with immunoSEQ multiplex PCR, while TCRdb's copy carries only in-frame clones and drops some. The sample yields 15,000 to 20,000 clones, roughly 91% seen once. This specimen consisted of PBMCs, obtained after an allogeneic stem cell transplant with a calcineurin inhibitor and methotrexate. The receptors were gathered from a male patient in his 50s who received an allogeneic stem cell transplant from an unrelated donor, was CMV-positive, and had chronic GVHD only. Some T cells could come from the graft donor.

The genes are TRBV18 and TRBJ2-7; TRBD1 is a possible D gene (6 bases). This CDR3 has 16 amino acids. Germline CDR1 KGHSH, CDR2 LQKENI. V shed 2 bases and J shed 4 bases, with 18 bases lying between them. CDR3 in amino acids: CASSPTRGIATYEQYF. Written as DNA, the CDR3 is TGTGCCAGCTCACCAACCAGGGGCATCGCAACGTACGAGCAGTACTTC.

The V gene is TRBV7-2, the J gene TRBJ2-5, with 8 bases matching TRBD2. The CDR3 consists of 13 residues. In germline, CDR1 is SGHTA, CDR2 FQGNSA. V lost 6 bases, J lost 3 bases, and 3 bases stayed unmatched. This CDR3 is CASSRAGEETQYF. CDR3 in DNA: TGTGCCAGCAGTAGAGCGGGAGAAGAGACCCAGTACTTC.

This chain connects TRBV14 to TRBJ1-2; no clear D gene. V was pared by 3 bases and J by 0 bases, with 5 bases between. Germline CDR1 and CDR2: SGHDN and FVKESK. This CDR3 spans 13 amino acids. The chain's CDR3 is CASSHSSNYGYTF. The CDR3 DNA is TGTGCCAGCAGCCACAGTTCTAACTATGGCTACACCTTC.

The V call is TRBV5-1, the J call TRBJ1-6; D remains unclear. The CDR3 covers 12 residues. Germline V gives CDR1 SGHRS, CDR2 YFSETQ. Trimming removed 5 bases from V and 8 bases from J, with 8 bases in between. For the CDR3, the DNA is TGCGCCAGCAGAGATTCGGATTCACCCCTCCACTTT. It specifies CASRDSDSPLHF.

The chain links TRBV29-1 to TRBJ2-7, with D possibly TRBD1 on 5 matching bases. Trimming shortened V by 2 bases and J by 2 bases, and 10 bases separated the two germline ends. Germline V gene sequence: CDR1 SQVTM, CDR2 ANQGSEA. CDR3 length: 13 residues. The CDR3 nucleotides read TGCAGCGTTGAATCAGACAGCGCCTACGAGCAGTACTTC. Translation: CSVESDSAYEQYF.

The chain couples TRBV5-1 to TRBJ2-7, with 14 bases matching TRBD2. Germline trimming cut 1 base from V and 6 bases from J; bases unmatched to any gene: 6. Germline CDR1 SGHRS, CDR2 YFSETQ. CDR3 length: 16 amino acids. CDR3 protein: CASSLTGLAGDREQYF. CDR3 DNA: TGCGCCAGCAGCTTGACGGGACTAGCGGGAGATCGCGAGCAGTACTTC.

Details on this clone: A read error may account for a junction end that differs from germline. CDR3: CASSPPGSAGSTDTQYF. In DNA form, the CDR3 reads TGTGCCAGCTCCCCACCCGGCTCAGCGGGGAGCACAGATACGCAGTATTTT. V and J are TRBV18 and TRBJ2-3; 7 nucleotides align to TRBD2. CDR3 length equals 17 residues. CDR1 is KGHSH and CDR2 is LQKENI in the germline V gene.

The chain employs TRBV7-9 and TRBJ2-1; TRBD2 matches 14 bases. With 4 bases clipped from V and 3 bases from J, the junction kept 2 bases outside the gene matches. From germline, CDR1 is SEHNR and CDR2 FQNEAQ (reference sequence). This CDR3 is 16 amino acids long. CDR3 sequence reads: CASSSGLAGVYNEQFF. The DNA for the CDR3 is TGTGCCAGCAGCTCGGGACTAGCGGGGGTCTACAATGAGCAGTTCTTC.

This chain connects TRBV5-1 to TRBJ1-1; 7 bases line up with TRBD1. Germline-derived CDR1 and CDR2 are SGHRS and YFSETQ. Unmatched junction bases numbered 6, after V lost 0 bases and J lost 4 bases. The CDR3 totals 15 residues. For the CDR3, the DNA is TGCGCCAGCAGCTTGGGAAATCCAGGGGGCACTGAAGCTTTCTTT. Translated: CASSLGNPGGTEAFF.

V usage is TRBV11-3 and J usage is TRBJ1-4; D is possibly TRBD1 (6 bases). Trimming left V 2 bases short and J 8 bases short, with 12 bases between. Looked up from germline, CDR1 is SGHNT and CDR2 is YENEEA. The CDR3 runs 14 residues. The CDR3 nucleotides are TGTGCCAGCAGCTTAAGGGGACACCACGAAAAACTGTTTTTT. It is translated as CASSLRGHHEKLFF.

In its sample, this clone was seen a few times. V gene TRBV14 combines with J gene TRBJ2-7, with 9 bases matching TRBD2. Germline assignment: CDR1 SGHDN and CDR2 FVKESK. The CDR3 covers 13 residues. Unmatched junction bases numbered 5, after V lost 5 bases and J lost 6 bases. The CDR3 reads CASSFSGSSEQYF. The CDR3 DNA sequence: TGTGCCAGCAGCTTTAGCGGGAGCTCCGAGCAGTACTTC.

A remark on this clone: Other DNA sequences in this specimen translate into the identical CDR3. The chain combines TRBV6-1 with TRBJ2-1, with D possibly being TRBD2 (6 bases). This CDR3 has 13 residues. Germline loops: CDR1 MNHNS, CDR2 SASEGT. Trimming shortened V by 2 bases and J by 12 bases, and 14 bases separated the two germline ends. The CDR3 DNA is TGTGCCAGCAGTGAAACCCGACTAGATCGGCAGTTCTTC. Its protein product is CASSETRLDRQFF.

This rearrangement joins TRBV7-6 to TRBJ2-7; D is possibly TRBD1 (6 bases). CDR3 size: 13 residues. Between the trimmed V and J ends, which lost 5 bases and 8 bases, there was a span of 16 bases. Germline CDR1 reads SGHVS; CDR2 reads FNYEAQ. Here the CDR3 DNA reads TGTGCCAGCAGCAGGGGGACCCTGGATCAGCAGTACTTC. Its translation is CASSRGTLDQQYF.

This rearrangement joins TRBV25-1 to TRBJ1-1; possible D gene TRBD1, 6 bases. The CDR3 has 15 amino acids. Germline CDR1 is MGHDK and CDR2 is SYGVNS. Trimming stripped 2 bases from V and 0 bases from J, with 10 bases between. CDR3 residues: CASSEERGMNTEAFF. As DNA, the CDR3 is TGTGCCAGCAGTGAAGAAAGGGGGATGAACACTGAAGCTTTCTTT.

The chain employs TRBV29-1 and TRBJ2-1, with TRBD1 matching over 7 bases. Unmatched junction bases numbered 6, after V lost 2 bases and J lost 8 bases. The CDR3 sequence is 13 residues long. CDR1 is SQVTM and CDR2 is ANQGSEA in the germline V gene. CDR3 in amino acids: CSVERGQVDEQFF. For the CDR3, the DNA is TGCAGCGTTGAAAGGGGGCAAGTCGATGAGCAGTTCTTC.